This T cell receptor beta chain stems from a study of cytomegalovirus exposure and HLA in healthy donors. Only in-frame clones appear in the TCRdb table, and some are missing; sequencing was by immunoSEQ multiplex PCR. The sample includes roughly 300,000 clones, approximately 90% of them seen just once. Trimming took 6 bases from V and 5 from J, leaving 13 bases between them. CDR1 is MNHEY, CDR2 SMNVEV, per germline (reference sequence). The CDR3 covers 14 residues. This TCR was sampled from a woman aged 30 to 39 in good health and CMV-seropositive. Source material: PBMCs. The rearrangement uses TRBV27 and TRBJ2-2, with D unresolved. CDR3 nucleotide sequence: TGTGCCAGCAGCCCCGTCCGTTCGACCGGGGAGCTGTTTTTT. Translated: CASSPVRSTGELFF.